What follows is one T cell receptor (beta chain) and its context. TCRdb passed the RT-PCR reads through MiXCR, listing each CDR3 protein once. The sample contains some 300,000 distinct CDR3 sequences, 20% to 25% of which appear only once. This record belongs to a study of response to subunit inactivated influenza vaccine. Material: PBMCs from blood, obtained approximately 20 months after vaccination. The receptor was isolated from a man between 50 and 69 years old who received an inactivated influenza vaccine.

The CDR3 nucleotides are TGTGCCAGCAGCCAAGCTCAAGGACAGAGAACCGGGGAGCTGTTTTTT. It yields the protein CASSQAQGQRTGELFF. The chain uses TRBV4-2 and TRBJ2-2, with D possibly matching TRBD1 (6 bases). There are 16 residues in the CDR3. In germline, CDR1 is LGHNA, CDR2 YNFKEQ. V was trimmed by 1 base and J by 5 bases, leaving 14 bases between them.